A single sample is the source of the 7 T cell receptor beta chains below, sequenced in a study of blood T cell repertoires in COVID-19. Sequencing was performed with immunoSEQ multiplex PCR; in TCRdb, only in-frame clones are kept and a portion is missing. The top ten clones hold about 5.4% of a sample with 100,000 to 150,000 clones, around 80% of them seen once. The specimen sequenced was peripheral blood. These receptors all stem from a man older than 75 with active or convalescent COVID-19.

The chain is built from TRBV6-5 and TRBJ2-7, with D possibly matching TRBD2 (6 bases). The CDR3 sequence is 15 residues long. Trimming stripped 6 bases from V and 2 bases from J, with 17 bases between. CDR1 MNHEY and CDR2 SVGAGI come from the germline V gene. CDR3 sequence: CASSSEVREPYEQYF. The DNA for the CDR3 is TGTGCCAGCAGCTCCGAGGTGCGGGAACCCTACGAGCAGTACTTC.

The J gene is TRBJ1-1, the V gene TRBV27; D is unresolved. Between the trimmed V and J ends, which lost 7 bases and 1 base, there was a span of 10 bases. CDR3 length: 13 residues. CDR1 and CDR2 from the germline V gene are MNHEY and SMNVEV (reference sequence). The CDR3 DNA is TGTGCCAGCAACAAACGGGAGAACACTGAAGCTTTCTTT. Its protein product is CASNKRENTEAFF.

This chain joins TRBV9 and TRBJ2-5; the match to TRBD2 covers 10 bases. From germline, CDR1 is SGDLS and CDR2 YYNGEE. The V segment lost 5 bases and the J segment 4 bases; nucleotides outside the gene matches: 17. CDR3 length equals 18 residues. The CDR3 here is CASRGSHSSGGARETQYF. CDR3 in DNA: TGTGCCAGCAGAGGCTCTCACTCGAGCGGGGGGGCCAGAGAGACCCAGTACTTC.

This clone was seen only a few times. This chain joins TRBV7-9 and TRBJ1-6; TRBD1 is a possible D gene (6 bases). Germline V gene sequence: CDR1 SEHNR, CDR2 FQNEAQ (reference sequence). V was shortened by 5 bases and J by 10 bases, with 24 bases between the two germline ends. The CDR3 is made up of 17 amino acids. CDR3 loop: CASSPGLDRTALSPLHF. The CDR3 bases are TGTGCCAGCAGCCCCGGGTTAGACAGGACAGCGTTGTCACCCCTCCACTTT.

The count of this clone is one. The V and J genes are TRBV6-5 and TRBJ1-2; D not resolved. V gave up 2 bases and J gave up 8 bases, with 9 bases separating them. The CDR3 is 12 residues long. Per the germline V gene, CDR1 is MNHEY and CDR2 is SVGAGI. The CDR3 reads CASSYVGNGYTF. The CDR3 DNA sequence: TGTGCCAGCAGTTACGTCGGGAACGGCTACACCTTC.

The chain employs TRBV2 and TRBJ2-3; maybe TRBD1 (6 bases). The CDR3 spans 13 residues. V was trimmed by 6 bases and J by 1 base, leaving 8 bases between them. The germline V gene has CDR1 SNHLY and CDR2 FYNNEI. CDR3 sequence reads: CASRQGGTDTQYF. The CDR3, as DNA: TGTGCCAGCAGACAGGGAGGCACAGATACGCAGTATTTT.

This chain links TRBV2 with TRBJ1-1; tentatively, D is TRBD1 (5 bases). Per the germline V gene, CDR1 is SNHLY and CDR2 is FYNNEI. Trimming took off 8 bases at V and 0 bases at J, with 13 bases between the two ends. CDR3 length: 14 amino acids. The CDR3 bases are TGTGCCAGCGGACTACAGGAGATGAACACTGAAGCTTTCTTT. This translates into CASGLQEMNTEAFF. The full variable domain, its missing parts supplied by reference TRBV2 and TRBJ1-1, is EPEVTQTPSHQVTQMGQEVILRCVPISNHLYFYWYRQILGQKVEFLVSFYNNEISEKSEIFDDQFSVERPDGSNFTLKIRSTKLEDSAMYFCASGLQEMNTEAFFGQGTRLTVV.